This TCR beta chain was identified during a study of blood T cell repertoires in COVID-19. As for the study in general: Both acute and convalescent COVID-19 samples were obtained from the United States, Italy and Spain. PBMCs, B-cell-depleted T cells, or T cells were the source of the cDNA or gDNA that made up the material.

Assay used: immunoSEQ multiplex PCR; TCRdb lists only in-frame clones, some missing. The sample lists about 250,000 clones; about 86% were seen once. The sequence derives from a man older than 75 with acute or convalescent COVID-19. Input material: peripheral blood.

CDR3 region: CASSFYGNEKLFF. The CDR3 coding sequence is TGTGCCAGCAGCTTTTACGGGAATGAAAAACTGTTTTTT. V gene TRBV7-9 combines with J gene TRBJ1-4; D is unresolved. This CDR3 region has 13 residues. The V end lost 3 bases, the J end lost 5 bases, and 7 bases lay between the germline ends. The germline gives CDR1 SEHNR, CDR2 FQNEAQ (reference sequence).